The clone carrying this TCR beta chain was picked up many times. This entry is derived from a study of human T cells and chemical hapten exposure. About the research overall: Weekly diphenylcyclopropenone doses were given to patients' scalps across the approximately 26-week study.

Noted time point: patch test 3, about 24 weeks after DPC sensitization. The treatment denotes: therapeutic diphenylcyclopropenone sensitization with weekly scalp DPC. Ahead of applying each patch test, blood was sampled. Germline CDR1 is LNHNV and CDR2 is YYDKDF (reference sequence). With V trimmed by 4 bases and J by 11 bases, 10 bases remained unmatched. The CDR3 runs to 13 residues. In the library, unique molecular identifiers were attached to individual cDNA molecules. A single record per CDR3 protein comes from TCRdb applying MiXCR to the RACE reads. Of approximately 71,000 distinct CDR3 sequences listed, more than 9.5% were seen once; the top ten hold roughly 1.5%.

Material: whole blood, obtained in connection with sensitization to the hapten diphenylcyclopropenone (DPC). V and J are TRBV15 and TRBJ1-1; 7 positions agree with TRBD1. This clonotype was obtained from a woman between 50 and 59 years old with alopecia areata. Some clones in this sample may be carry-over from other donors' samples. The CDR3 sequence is CATSTRGNRAAFF. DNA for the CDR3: TGTGCCACCAGCACCAGGGGGAACAGGGCCGCTTTCTTT.